This TCR beta chain originates from a study of OX40 agonist ivuxolimab in advanced cancers. Findings of the study overall: Among the nonresponders, some also had low normalized T-cell clonal expansion.

Remarks on this clone: Its matching antigen is unknown.

Systemic immunosuppression or a history of autoimmune disease excluded patients. Using immunoSEQ multiplex PCR, the repertoire was profiled, and TCRdb retains in-frame clones only, with some absent. Of about 94,000 clones listed, around nine tenths are singletons. CDR3 length: 15 residues. The ends lost 1 base at V and 3 bases at J; junction bases unmatched: 4. Germline assignment: CDR1 SGHTA and CDR2 FQGNSA. The rearrangement joins TRBV7-2 to TRBJ2-7; 9 positions match TRBD2. The specimen was CD4+ or CD8+ T cells sorted from blood, collected in a trial of the OX40 agonist ivuxolimab. The origin of this receptor is an adult with an advanced solid tumor such as melanoma, head and neck, liver or kidney cancer. CDR3 sequence: CASSLGAGGIYEQYF. The CDR3 coding sequence is TGTGCCAGCAGCTTAGGAGCGGGGGGCATCTACGAGCAGTACTTC. The entire variable domain, with the rest obtained from reference TRBV7-2 and TRBJ2-7, is as follows: GAGVSQSPSNKVTEKGKDVELRCDPISGHTALYWYRQSLGQGLEFLIYFQGNSAPDKSGLPSDRFSAERTGGSVSTLTIQRTQQEDSAVYLCASSLGAGGIYEQYFGPGTRLTVT.